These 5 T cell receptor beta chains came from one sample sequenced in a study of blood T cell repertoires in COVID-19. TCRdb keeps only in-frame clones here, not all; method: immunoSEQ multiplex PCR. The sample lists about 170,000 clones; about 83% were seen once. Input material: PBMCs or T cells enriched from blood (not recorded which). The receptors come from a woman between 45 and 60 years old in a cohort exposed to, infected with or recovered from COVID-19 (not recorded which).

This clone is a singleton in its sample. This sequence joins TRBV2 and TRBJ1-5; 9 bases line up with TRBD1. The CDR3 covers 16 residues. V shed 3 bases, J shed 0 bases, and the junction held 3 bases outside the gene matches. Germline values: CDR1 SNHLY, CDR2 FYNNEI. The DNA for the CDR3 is TGTGCCAGCAGTGATGGGACAGGGTATAGCAATCAGCCCCAGCATTTT. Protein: CASSDGTGYSNQPQHF.

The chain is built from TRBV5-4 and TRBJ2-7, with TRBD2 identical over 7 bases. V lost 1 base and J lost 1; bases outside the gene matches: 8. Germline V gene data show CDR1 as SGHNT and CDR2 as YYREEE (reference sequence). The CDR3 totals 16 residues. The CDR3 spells CASSLRSGKGSYEQYF. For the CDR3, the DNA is TGTGCCAGCAGCTTGCGAAGCGGGAAAGGGTCCTACGAGCAGTACTTC.

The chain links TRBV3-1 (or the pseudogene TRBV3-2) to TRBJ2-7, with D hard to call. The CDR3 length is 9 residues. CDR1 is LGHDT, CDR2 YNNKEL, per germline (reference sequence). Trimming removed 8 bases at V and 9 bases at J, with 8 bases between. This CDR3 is CASYWWQYF. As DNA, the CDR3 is TGTGCCAGCTACTGGTGGCAGTACTTC.

CDR3 DNA: TGTGCCAGCAGCTTAGAGACAGGGAATCACTATGGCTACACCTTC. It yields the protein CASSLETGNHYGYTF. This sequence joins TRBV7-9 and TRBJ1-2, with TRBD1 identical over 7 bases. V lost 1 base, J lost 3 bases, and 5 bases stayed unmatched. Germline CDR1 SEHNR, CDR2 FQNEAQ (reference sequence). The CDR3 consists of 15 residues.

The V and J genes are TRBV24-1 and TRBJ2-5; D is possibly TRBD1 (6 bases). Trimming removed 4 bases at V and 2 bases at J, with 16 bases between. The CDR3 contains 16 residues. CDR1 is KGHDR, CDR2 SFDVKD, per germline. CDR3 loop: CATSDPRGPPQETQYF. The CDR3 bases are TGTGCCACCAGTGACCCCAGGGGTCCTCCACAAGAGACCCAGTACTTC.